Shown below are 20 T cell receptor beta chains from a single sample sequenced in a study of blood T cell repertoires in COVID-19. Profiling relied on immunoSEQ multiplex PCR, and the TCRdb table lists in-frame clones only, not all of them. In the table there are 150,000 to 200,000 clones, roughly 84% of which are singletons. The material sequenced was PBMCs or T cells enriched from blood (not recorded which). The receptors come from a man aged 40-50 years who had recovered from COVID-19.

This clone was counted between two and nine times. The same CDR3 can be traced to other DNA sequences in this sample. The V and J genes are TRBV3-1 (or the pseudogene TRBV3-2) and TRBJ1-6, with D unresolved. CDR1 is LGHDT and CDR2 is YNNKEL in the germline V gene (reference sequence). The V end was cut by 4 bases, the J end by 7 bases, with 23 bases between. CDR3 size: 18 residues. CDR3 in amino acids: CASSPTTTLPRGNSPLHF. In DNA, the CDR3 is TGTGCCAGCAGCCCAACAACGACTCTCCCCCGAGGGAATTCACCCCTCCACTTT.

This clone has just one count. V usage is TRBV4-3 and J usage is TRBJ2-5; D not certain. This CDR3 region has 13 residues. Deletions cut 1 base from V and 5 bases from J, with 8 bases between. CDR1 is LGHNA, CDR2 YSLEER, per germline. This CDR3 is CASSQGVGETQYF. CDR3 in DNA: TGCGCCAGCAGCCAAGGAGTCGGGGAGACCCAGTACTTC.

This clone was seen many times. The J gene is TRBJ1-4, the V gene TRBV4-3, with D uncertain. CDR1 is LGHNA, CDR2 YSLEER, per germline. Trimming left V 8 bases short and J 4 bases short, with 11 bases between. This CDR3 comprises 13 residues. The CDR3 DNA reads TGCGCCAGCTCTTTGAGGGTTAATGAAAAACTGTTTTTT. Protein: CASSLRVNEKLFF.

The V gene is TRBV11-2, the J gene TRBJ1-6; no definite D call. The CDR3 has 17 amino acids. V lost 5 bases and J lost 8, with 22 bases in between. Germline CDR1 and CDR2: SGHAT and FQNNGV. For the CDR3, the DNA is TGTGCCAGCAGCCTAGGCCGAGGGCTTGAGGTCCATTCACCCCTCCACTTT. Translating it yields CASSLGRGLEVHSPLHF. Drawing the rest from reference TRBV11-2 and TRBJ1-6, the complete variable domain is EAGVAQSPRYKIIEKRQSVAFWCNPISGHATLYWYQQILGQGPKLLIQFQNNGVVDDSQLPKDRFSAERLKGVDSTLKIQPAKLEDSAVYLCASSLGRGLEVHSPLHFGNGTRLTVT.

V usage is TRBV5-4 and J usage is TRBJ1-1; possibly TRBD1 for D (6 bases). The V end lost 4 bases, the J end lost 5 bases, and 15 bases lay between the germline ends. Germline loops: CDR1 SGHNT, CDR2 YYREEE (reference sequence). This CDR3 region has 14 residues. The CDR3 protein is CASSGVQGKTEAFF. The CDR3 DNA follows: TGTGCCAGCAGCGGCGTACAGGGAAAGACTGAAGCTTTCTTT.

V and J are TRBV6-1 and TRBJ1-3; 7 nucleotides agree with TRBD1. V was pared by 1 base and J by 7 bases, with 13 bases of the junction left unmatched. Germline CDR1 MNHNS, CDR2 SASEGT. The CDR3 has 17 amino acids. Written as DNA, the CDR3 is TGTGCCAGCAGTGAAGGGCGTCGGGACAGACTAAGGAACACCATATATTTT. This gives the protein CASSEGRRDRLRNTIYF.

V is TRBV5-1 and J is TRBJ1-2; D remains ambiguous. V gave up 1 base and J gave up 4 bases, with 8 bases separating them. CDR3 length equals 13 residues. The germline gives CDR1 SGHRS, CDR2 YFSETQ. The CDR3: CASSLTGIYGYTF. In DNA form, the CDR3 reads TGCGCCAGCAGCTTGACCGGTATCTATGGCTACACCTTC. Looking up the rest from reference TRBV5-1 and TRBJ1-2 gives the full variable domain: KAGVTQTPRYLIKTRGQQVTLSCSPISGHRSVSWYQQTPGQGLQFLFEYFSETQRNKGNFPGRFSGRQFSNSRSEMNVSTLELGDSALYLCASSLTGIYGYTFGSGTRLTVV.

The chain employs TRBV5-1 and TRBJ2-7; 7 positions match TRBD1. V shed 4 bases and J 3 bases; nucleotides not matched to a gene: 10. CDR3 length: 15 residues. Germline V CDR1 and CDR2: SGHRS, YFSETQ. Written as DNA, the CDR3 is TGCGCCAGCAGCCAAACCGGACAGGCAGTCTACGAGCAGTACTTC. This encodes CASSQTGQAVYEQYF.

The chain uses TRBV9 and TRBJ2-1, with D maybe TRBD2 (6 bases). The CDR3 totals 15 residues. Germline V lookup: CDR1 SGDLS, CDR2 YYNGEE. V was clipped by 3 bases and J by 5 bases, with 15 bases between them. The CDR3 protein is CASSGRAGINNEQFF. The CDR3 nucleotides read TGTGCCAGCAGCGGTAGGGCGGGAATAAACAATGAGCAGTTCTTC.

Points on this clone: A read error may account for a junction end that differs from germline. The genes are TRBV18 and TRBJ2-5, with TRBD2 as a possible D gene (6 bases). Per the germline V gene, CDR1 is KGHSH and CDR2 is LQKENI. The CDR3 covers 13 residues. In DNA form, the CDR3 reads TGTGCCAGCTCACCCTCCCGGGACTTTCAAGGTGACTTC. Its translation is CASSPSRDFQGDF.

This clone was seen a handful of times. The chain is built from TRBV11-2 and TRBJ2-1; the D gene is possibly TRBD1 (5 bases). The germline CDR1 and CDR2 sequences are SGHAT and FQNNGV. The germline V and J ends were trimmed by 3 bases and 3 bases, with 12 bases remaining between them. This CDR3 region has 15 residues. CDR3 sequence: CASSFLTGNYNEQFF. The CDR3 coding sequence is TGTGCCAGCAGCTTTCTAACAGGAAACTACAATGAGCAGTTCTTC.

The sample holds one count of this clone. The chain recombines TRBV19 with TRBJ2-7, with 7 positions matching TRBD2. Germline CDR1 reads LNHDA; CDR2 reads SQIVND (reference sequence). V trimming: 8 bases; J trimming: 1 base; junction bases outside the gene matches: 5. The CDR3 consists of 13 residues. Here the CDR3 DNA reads TGTGCCAGTCGGGAGGATTATTCCTACGAGCAGTACTTC. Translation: CASREDYSYEQYF.

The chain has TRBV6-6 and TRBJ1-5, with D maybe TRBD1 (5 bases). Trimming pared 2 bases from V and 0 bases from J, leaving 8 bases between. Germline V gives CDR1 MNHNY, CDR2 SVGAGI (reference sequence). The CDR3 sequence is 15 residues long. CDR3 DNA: TGTGCCAGCAGTTACGGCAGGGCTAGCAATCAGCCCCAGCATTTT. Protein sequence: CASSYGRASNQPQHF.

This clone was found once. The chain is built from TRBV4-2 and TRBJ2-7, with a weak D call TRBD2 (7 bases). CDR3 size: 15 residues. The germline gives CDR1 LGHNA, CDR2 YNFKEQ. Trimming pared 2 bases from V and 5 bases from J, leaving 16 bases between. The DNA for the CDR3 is TGTGCCAGCAGCCAAAGTCCAGGGGAGGGAGACGAGCAGTACTTC. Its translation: CASSQSPGEGDEQYF.

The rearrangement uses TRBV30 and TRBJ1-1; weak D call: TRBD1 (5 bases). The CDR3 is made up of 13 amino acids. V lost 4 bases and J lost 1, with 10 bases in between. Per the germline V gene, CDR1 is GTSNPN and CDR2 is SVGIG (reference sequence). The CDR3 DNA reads TGTGCCTGGAAGTTTGACAGGAACACTGAAGCTTTCTTT. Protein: CAWKFDRNTEAFF.

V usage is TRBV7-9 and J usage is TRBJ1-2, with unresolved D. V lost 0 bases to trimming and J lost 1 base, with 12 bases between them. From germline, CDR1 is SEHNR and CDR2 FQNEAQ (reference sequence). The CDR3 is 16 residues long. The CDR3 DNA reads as TGTGCCAGCAGCTTAGCGCTTACAGAAGTTAACTATGGCTACACCTTC. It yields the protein CASSLALTEVNYGYTF.

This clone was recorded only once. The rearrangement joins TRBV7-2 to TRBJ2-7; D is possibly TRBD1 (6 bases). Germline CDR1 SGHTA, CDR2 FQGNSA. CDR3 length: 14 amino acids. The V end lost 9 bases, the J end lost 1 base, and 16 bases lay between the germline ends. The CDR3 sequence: CASSLQGSSYEQYF. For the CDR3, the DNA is TGTGCCAGTTCCTTACAGGGTTCATCCTACGAGCAGTACTTC.

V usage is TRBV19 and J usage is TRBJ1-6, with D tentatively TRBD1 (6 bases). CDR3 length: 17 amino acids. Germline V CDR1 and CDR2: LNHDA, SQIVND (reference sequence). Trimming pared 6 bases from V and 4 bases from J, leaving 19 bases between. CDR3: CASSPKGLQGYNSPLHF. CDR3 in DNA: TGTGCCAGTAGCCCCAAAGGGTTACAGGGTTATAATTCACCCCTCCACTTT.

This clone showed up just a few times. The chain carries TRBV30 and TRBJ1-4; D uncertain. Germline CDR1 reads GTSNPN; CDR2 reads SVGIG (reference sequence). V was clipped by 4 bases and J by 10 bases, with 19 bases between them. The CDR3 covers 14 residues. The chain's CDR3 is CAWTYRSLGGKLFF. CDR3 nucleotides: TGTGCCTGGACCTACCGGAGTTTAGGAGGAAAACTGTTTTTT.

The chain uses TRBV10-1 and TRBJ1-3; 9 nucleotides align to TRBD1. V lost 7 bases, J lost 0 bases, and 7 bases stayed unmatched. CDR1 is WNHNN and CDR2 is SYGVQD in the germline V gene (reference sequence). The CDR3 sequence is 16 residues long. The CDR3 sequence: CASTTKGQGSGNTIYF. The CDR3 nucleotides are TGCGCCAGCACGACCAAGGGACAGGGCTCTGGAAACACCATATATTTT.